This entry describes one TCR beta chain. This specimen comes from a study of blood T cell repertoires in COVID-19. Looking at the study overall: PBMCs, B-cell-depleted T cells, or T cells were the source of the cDNA or gDNA that made up the material.

Per the authors' pipeline: How many nucleated cells were present was estimated from reference gene primer amplification. Profiling relied on immunoSEQ multiplex PCR, and the TCRdb table lists in-frame clones only, not all of them. From that table come the V and J calls and clone size; the DNA was used to work out D and trimming. The sample consists of over 150,000 clones, about 90% of them appearing once. CDR1 is SGHVS and CDR2 is FQNEAQ in the germline V gene. V lost 8 bases and J lost 4; bases outside the gene matches: 12. The CDR3 length is 16 residues. In assigning cohorts, the study relied on participant-reported clinical history. Recovery meant two consecutive negative NP/OP PCR tests, professional clearance, or resolved symptoms.

The sequencing input was PBMCs or T cells enriched from blood (not recorded which). The V and J genes are TRBV7-8 and TRBJ1-3, with TRBD1 matching over 9 bases. The receptor was isolated from a woman aged 25 to 39 who had recovered from COVID-19. The CDR3 DNA reads TGTGCCAGCGGAGGAACACAGGGGGCGTCCGGAAACACCATATATTTT. Translating it yields CASGGTQGASGNTIYF.